This T cell receptor beta chain was obtained from a study of T cell clonality in common variable immunodeficiency. This clone has at least ten counts. The read finishes 3 residues shy of the CDR3 end, and the germline J gene is used to complete it. The germline V gene encodes CDR1 LGHNA and CDR2 YNFKEQ. This CDR3 contains 17 residues. Donors gave 5 to 8 ml heparinized peripheral whole blood. The table came from immunoSEQ multiplex PCR; TCRdb's copy has only in-frame clones and leaves some out. The sample shows more than 30,000 clones, no singletons; the ten largest hold about 1%. This clonotype originated in a person aged 18-69 years in good health. The chain is built from TRBV4-2 and TRBJ2-2; TRBD2 matches at 13 bases. Material: peripheral blood mononuclear cells. The CDR3 reads CASSPGLAGATYNELFF. Partial CDR3 DNA: TGTGCCAGCAGCCCAGGACTAGCGGGGGCAACCTACAATGAG.